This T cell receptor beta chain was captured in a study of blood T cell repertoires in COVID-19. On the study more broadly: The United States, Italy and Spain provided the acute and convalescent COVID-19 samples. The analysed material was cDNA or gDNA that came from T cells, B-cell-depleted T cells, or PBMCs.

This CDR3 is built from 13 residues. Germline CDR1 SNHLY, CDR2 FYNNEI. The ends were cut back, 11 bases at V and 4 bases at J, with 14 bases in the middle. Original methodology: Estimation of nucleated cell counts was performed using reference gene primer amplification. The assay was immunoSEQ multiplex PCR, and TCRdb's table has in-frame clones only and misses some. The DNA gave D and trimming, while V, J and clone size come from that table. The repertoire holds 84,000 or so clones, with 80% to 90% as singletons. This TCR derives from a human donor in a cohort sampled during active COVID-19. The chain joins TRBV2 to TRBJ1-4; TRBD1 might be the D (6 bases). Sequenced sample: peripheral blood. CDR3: CAGNRVGNEKLFF. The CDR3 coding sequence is TGTGCCGGGAACAGGGTCGGTAATGAAAAACTGTTTTTT.